These 3 T cell receptor beta chains were all obtained from the same sample, sequenced in a study of blood T cell repertoires in COVID-19. The repertoire was sequenced with immunoSEQ multiplex PCR; TCRdb's copy has only in-frame clones and lacks some. The sample includes under 150,000 clones, 65% to 85% of them seen just once. The sequenced material came from peripheral blood. The receptors shown here come from a woman in her 50s with acute or convalescent COVID-19.

The chain uses TRBV3-1 (or the pseudogene TRBV3-2) and TRBJ1-2; possibly TRBD1 for D (6 bases). This CDR3 region has 16 residues. V lost 1 base and J lost 6, with 18 bases in between. Germline loops: CDR1 LGHDT, CDR2 YNNKEL (reference sequence). CDR3 sequence: CASSQAVKGVGDGYTF. The CDR3 nucleotides read TGTGCCAGCAGCCAAGCGGTAAAGGGGGTTGGGGATGGCTACACCTTC.

This sequence joins TRBV18 and TRBJ1-2; D might be TRBD1 (5 bases). This CDR3 is built from 12 residues. Germline CDR1 KGHSH, CDR2 LQKENI. Trimming took off 6 bases at V and 11 bases at J, with 16 bases between the two ends. CDR3 DNA sequence: TGTGCCAGCTCCCCGCGTGCGGGGGGTTACACCTTC. Protein: CASSPRAGGYTF.

This chain connects TRBV27 to TRBJ2-2; 9 positions match TRBD1. The V and J ends lost 7 bases and 3 bases, in that order; junction bases with no gene match: 9. The CDR3 contains 16 residues. Germline V lookup: CDR1 MNHEY, CDR2 SMNVEV (reference sequence). The CDR3 reads CASTPQGQGYTGELFF. CDR3 DNA: TGTGCCAGCACTCCGCAGGGACAGGGCTACACCGGGGAGCTGTTTTTT.